This T cell receptor beta chain is from a study of T cell responses to AZD1222 COVID-19 vaccine. The method was immunoSEQ multiplex PCR; TCRdb's version includes in-frame clones alone and lacks a portion of them. The sample contains 95,000 to 150,000 clones, 92% of which appear only once. CDR3 length equals 18 residues. The germline CDR1 and CDR2 sequences are SGHAT and FQNNGV. Trimming removed 1 base from V and 6 bases from J; junction bases left unmatched: 9. This clone was recorded once. Its antigen is undetermined. Overall study results and limits: Spike-specific TCR depth and breadth grew after two AZD1222 doses. Nearly half of unique spike-specific TCRs reportedly avoided B.1.351 and B.1.1.7 mutated regions. All repertoire sampling was performed exclusively after the peak T cell response.

Specimen: peripheral blood, collected on day 0 of AZD1222 vaccination. The V and J genes are TRBV11-2 and TRBJ2-3; TRBD2 matches 14 bases. The receptor was derived from an adult in good health. The CDR3 DNA sequence: TGTGCCAGCAGCTTAGGTCTCAGACTAGCGGGAGGGTATGATACGCAGTATTTT. This codes for CASSLGLRLAGGYDTQYF.